This TCR beta chain was captured in a study of cytomegalovirus exposure and HLA in healthy donors (dated by TCRdb to between 2016 and 2019). Background for the entire study: According to an earlier analysis of 587 of the donors, roughly 180 million T cells yielded 117 million unique TCR beta sequences and about 300 Gb of sequence data. To study patterns of TCR occurrence, a later analysis re-analyzed previously published TCR beta repertoires from hundreds of donors and added high-resolution HLA genotyping. About 280 gigabases of sequencing data and around 85 million unique TCR sequences made up an early release that covered 500 to 650 HLA-typed donors. Genome-wide SNP genotypes for about 55% of the roughly 670 donors were used in a later genetic analysis, which treated that subset as a discovery cohort. An earlier analysis of fewer than 750 of the donors used high-throughput TCR beta sequencing to judge whether each TCR beta V gene segment behaved as functional or pseudogenic. Among over 350 genotyped donors of the cohort, an average of approximately 230,000 unique TCR beta nucleotide sequences were sequenced per donor, roughly 18% of them non-productive. Of the roughly 420 genotyped donors, 65% to 90% were placed in the genetic ancestry cluster associated with self-reported Caucasian donors. Every repertoire in the discovery cohort had been generated on one and the same sequencing platform. The aim of the study was to test whether cataloging public T cell receptors could identify signatures of past pathogen exposure. Typing coverage differed by locus: A, B, C, DRB1 and DQB1 were typed in about 620-640 donors, DQA1 in about 500, DPA1 in 600 to 610, and DPB1 in 400 to 490. High-throughput TCR immunosequencing, statistical association of individual TCRs with disease status, and machine learning were combined to predict cytomegalovirus infection status. The study profiled the T cell repertoires of some 610 subjects by immunosequencing and related them to cytomegalovirus serostatus. Donor age, sex, ethnicity and CMV serostatus were compiled together with the repertoire data. Four or five DR-DQ haplotypes were handled as single units for association and clustering, since linkage in the cohort was strong. Class I and class II HLA loci were covered by the typing at four-digit resolution. Besides the first cohort of roughly 640 subjects, a separate validation cohort made up of about 120 different subjects was used. Rather than drawing on any new phenotypic data, the later analysis identified candidate immune exposures from TCR beta sequences and the way those sequences occurred across donors.

Note on this clone: Which antigen it targets is not known. One base away there is no much larger clone; base qualities are not given.

The cohort was made up of 666 healthy bone marrow donors. At the time of sampling, all cohort members were nominally healthy, though unrecorded immune exposures were likely present. The donor was CMV seropositive and was included in the group of about 290 seropositive cohort members. Every donor gave a peripheral blood sample, and the peripheral blood mononuclear cells from that sample were used for TCR beta sequencing. The Qiagen DNeasy Blood Extraction Kit was used to extract genomic DNA from the blood cell samples. A distance of 15 bases separates the germline ends of V and J, which lose 6 bases and 1 base respectively. The CDR3 contains 15 residues, cysteine and phenylalanine counted. Only the CDR3 region is kept as DNA, spanning 45 bases read in frame from base 1. The germline V gene encodes CDR1 KGHSH and CDR2 LQKENI. Libraries came from the immunoSEQ multiplex PCR assay. For the multiplex PCR, a mixture combining 60 forward primers for TCR Vbeta segments and 13 reverse primers for TCR Jbeta segments was used. Amplification of the CDR3 region of rearranged TCR beta genes was performed with a multiplex PCR assay on genomic DNA. The Illumina HiSeq System was used to sequence the amplified TCR beta libraries as 87-base-pair reads. On the study's bioinformatics: In a later analysis, tens of millions of unique TCR beta chains were counted across the roughly 610 repertoires, and approximately 9.9 million of these chains were shared by at least two donors. Raw reads were error-corrected and collapsed into unique sequences by a nearest-neighbor algorithm in which closely related sequences were merged to remove PCR and sequencing errors. CDR3 sequences were aligned to IMGT reference sequences to assign V, D and J gene segments. For a sequence to be retained, at least a six-nucleotide match to both a V gene segment and a J gene segment was required. Rearrangements were classified as productive when the CDR3 lacked stop codons and remained in frame with V and J, and all other rearrangements were classified as non-productive. Following IMGT convention, CDR3 was defined as the stretch from the second conserved V-encoded cysteine to the conserved J-encoded phenylalanine. Sequences without an unambiguous match to a single V gene segment were excluded from the earlier analysis of approximately 560 of the donors. An earlier analysis of roughly 590 of the donors called V segments functional above 56.7% productive rearrangements and segregating when the between-donor standard deviation exceeded 5%. A statistical classification framework was built to diagnose cytomegalovirus status from the catalog of TCR beta chain sequences. V and J gene assignment, in a later analysis, came from comparing TCR nucleotide sequences with IMGT/GENE-DB human TR gene sequences. The TCRdist pipeline was used in a later analysis to assign CDR3 sequences and most-parsimonious VDJ recombination scenarios. A later analysis defined each TCR beta chain by its CDR3 amino acid sequence plus V-gene family, and excluded reads lacking a unique V-gene family. To address suspected cross-contamination and a sequencing artifact, a later analysis removed some 620 highly shared, low-generation-probability nucleotide sequences. A later analysis calculated a clonal expansion index for each public chain from normalized within-repertoire ranks of inferred template counts. Generation probabilities in a later analysis came from a VDJ recombination model fitted to out-of-frame rearrangements, and those results were checked against IGoR. In a later analysis, TCR-TCR, TCR-HLA and TCR-CMV co-occurrence was scored with hypergeometric tests, and a repertoire-size bias correction was applied to TCR pairs. In a later analysis, false discovery rates were estimated by permuting HLA or CMV assignments 20 times. A later analysis grouped co-occurring TCRs with DBSCAN, adding TCRdist sequence similarity when clustering within HLA-allele-positive subsets. For co-occurrence clustering, repertoires with fewer than 30,000 or more than 120,000 public chains were excluded, along with five repertoires with anomalous nucleotide sharing. TCRdb limited this immuneACCESS table to in-frame rearrangements with V and J called. A share of clones is missing; checked studies link under half to unresolved V genes, and the rest is unexplained. V and J calls and clone size are those listed in that table; D and trimming were worked out from the DNA. The sample data list about 110,000 clones, and less than 75% of these were observed just once. In total, the top ten clones hold under 13% of the sample.

The research as a whole found: In vitro tests confirmed that three of the cytomegalovirus-associated TCR beta chains recognize cytomegalovirus antigens. An association between a missense DCLRE1C variant and V-gene and J-gene trimming of TCR beta chains was found in a later genetic analysis and replicated in an independent cohort. Specific HLA alleles were associated with 15,000 to 20,000 TCR beta sequences at a false discovery rate of 0.05 in a later analysis. Cytomegalovirus status was reported to be diagnosed by the classifier with high specificity and sensitivity in both the original and validation cohorts. A later analysis found that HLA-associated TCR beta chains were more clonally expanded and had lower generation probabilities than equally common non-associated chains. A group of highly shared sequence variants was considered likely to be a technical artifact of the sequencing pipeline. This cohort had only TCR beta chains sequenced, and the lack of alpha or paired-chain data limited which features could be detected. Around 16 rarely observed V segments, including chromosome 9 orphons, were excluded from the earlier analysis of a few hundred of the donors because counts were too low. Linkage disequilibrium might explain the correlated functional status among segregating V segments, but an unknown experimental factor could not be ruled out. A later analysis reported that several top co-occurrence clusters appeared linked to parvovirus B19, influenza, CMV and Epstein-Barr virus. It was suggested by the authors that the approach could potentially be generalized to other disease states and immunological phenotypes. A further reported finding was that TCR beta sequences accurately predicted the HLA-A and HLA-B alleles for most subjects in the first cohort. A total of roughly 160 TCR beta chains were listed by the study as associated with cytomegalovirus. Strong co-occurrence of HLA alleles, especially DR and DQ, made assigning TCR associations to individual alleles difficult. Because HLA typing was unavailable for some donors at each locus, only the typed subset was used in association tests. The 87-base-pair reads could not distinguish some IMGT-functional V segments, including TRBV6-2 and TRBV6-3, so those segments were excluded. In an earlier analysis of some 500 of the donors, most TCR beta V segments appeared in productive rearrangements about 87% or about 30% of the time, broadly matching IMGT annotations. Compared with the approximately 710-donor mean, donors in an Asian-associated ancestry cluster had fewer N-insertions in productive TCRs, according to a later genetic analysis. According to a later analysis, TCR association rates differed among HLA loci, with DRB1 alleles showing the most associated TCRs and HLA-C alleles showing the fewest. Immune exposure information for the cohort was limited to CMV serostatus. According to a later analysis, most CMV-associated TCR beta chains appeared to be HLA-restricted, and the HLA associations seemed to be driven largely by CMV exposure. Roughly uniform sequencing depth across donors was assumed in presence/absence analyses, although this assumption may not hold. Most TCR sequences were observed very rarely across donors, whereas some public TCRs were present in many individuals.

The sample comprised PBMCs. This clonotype was sampled from a man between 40 and 49 years old in good health and CMV-seropositive. The chain links TRBV18 with TRBJ1-1, and perhaps TRBD1 as D gene, on 5 matching bases. The DNA reads TGTGCCAGCTCTACCATGACAGCCTCGAACACTGAAGCTTTCTTT. Its amino acids are CASSTMTASNTEAFF.